This TCR beta chain stems from a study of spatial heterogeneity in lung cancer. Study-level background: Sequences of the beta chain were consistently detected in greater numbers than alpha-chain sequences.

Broader study findings: Ubiquitous expanded tumor TCRs appeared in blood more at resection than follow-up.

This clonotype has ten or more counts. Antigen specificity is unknown. The time point was: sample taken at primary tumor resection. Whole RNA, isolated from tumor, nontumor lung or frozen PBMC, was sequenced without prior sorting. The donors were 70 or so patients with non-small cell lung cancer that was early-stage and untreated. V was trimmed by 1 base and J by 0 bases, leaving 7 bases between them. The germline gives CDR1 SGHVS, CDR2 FQNEAQ. This CDR3 comprises 15 residues. TCR cDNA molecules each had a unique molecular identifier. TCRdb re-called the 5' RACE reads with MiXCR, one entry per CDR3 protein. The repertoire holds tens of thousands of distinct CDR3 sequences, with 7.5% as singletons.

The J gene is TRBJ2-1, the V gene TRBV7-8, with D tentatively TRBD2 (5 bases). The material was PBMCs, obtained at surgery. This sequence was found in a male donor with early-stage non-small cell lung cancer. DNA of the CDR3: TGTGCCAGCAGCTTAGGGGCGGGCTCCTACAATGAGCAGTTCTTC. Its protein product is CASSLGAGSYNEQFF. Together with reference TRBV7-8 and TRBJ2-1, the CDR3 gives the full variable domain: GAGVSQSPRYKVAKRGQDVALRCDPISGHVSLFWYQQALGQGPEFLTYFQNEAQLDKSGLPSDRFFAERPEGSVSTLKIQRTQQEDSAVYLCASSLGAGSYNEQFFGPGTRLTVL.